At least ten counts were recorded for the clone carrying this T cell receptor beta chain. This sample is drawn from a study of T cells in Graves' hyperthyroidism and ophthalmopathy. Regions amplified from RNA transcripts were the TCR beta CDR3 regions. HTBI primers were used for first-round RT-PCR of the TCR CDR3. TCRdb re-called the multiplex PCR reads through MiXCR, storing one row per CDR3 protein. The data contain 370,000 or so distinct CDR3 sequences, approximately 14% of them seen just once; the ten biggest clones take up 25% to 35%. This CDR3 contains 11 residues. Trimming took 0 bases from V and 6 from J, leaving 3 bases between them.

V and J are TRBV12-3 or TRBV12-4 and TRBJ2-7, with D unclear. The TCR was taken from a woman between 18 and 29 years old with Graves' hyperthyroidism that later progressed to Graves' ophthalmopathy. Source material: blood. CDR3: CASSLAREQYF. The CDR3 nucleotides read TGTGCCAGCAGTTTAGCGCGCGAGCAGTACTTC.